This TCR beta chain is drawn from a study of blood T cell repertoires in COVID-19. Study-level background: COVID-19 samples collected from the United States, Italy and Spain covered acute and convalescent phases. PBMCs, B-cell-depleted T cells, or T cells were the source of the cDNA or gDNA that made up the material.

CDR3 length equals 14 residues. Germline V lookup: CDR1 SGHRS, CDR2 YFSETQ. J gave up 3 bases and V 2 bases, and 4 bases lay outside the gene matches. Original data processing: By means of reference gene primer amplification, nucleated cell counts were estimated. Profiled with immunoSEQ multiplex PCR; TCRdb holds only in-frame clones, not every one. From that table come the V and J calls and clone size; the DNA was used to work out D and trimming. The sample has more than 65,000 clones, around 91% seen once. This TCR was recovered from a human donor in a cohort sampled during active COVID-19. The V and J genes are TRBV5-1 and TRBJ2-7; the match to TRBD1 covers 8 bases. The sequenced material came from peripheral blood. This CDR3 reads CASSFRGLGYEQYF. In DNA form, the CDR3 reads TGCGCCAGCAGCTTCAGGGGGCTTGGCTACGAGCAGTACTTC.